This T cell receptor beta chain was recovered during a study of blood T cells in healthy people across ages. Across the study: T cells yielded about one barcoded beta molecule per two cells through template switching.

V dropped 4 bases and J dropped 9; count of bases not matched to a gene: 5. The CDR3 totals 14 residues. Germline loops: CDR1 MNHNS, CDR2 SASEGT. The second PCR ran roughly 6 to 12 cycles with a sample-barcoded 5' primer and J-beta primers. TCRdb called the 5' RACE reads again in MiXCR, with one record for every CDR3 protein. Here the sample spans about 400,000 distinct CDR3 sequences, 45% to 65% being singletons. Every sample had a minimum of 6.5 million PBMCs isolated. The gene calls are TRBV6-1 and TRBJ1-5; 11 nucleotides line up with TRBD1. What was sequenced was blood. This receptor was obtained from a man in his fifties or sixties in good health. CDR3 sequence (DNA): TGTGCCAGCAGTGTGGACAGGGGGCAAAGGCCCCAGCATTTT. Translated: CASSVDRGQRPQHF.